The T cell receptor (beta chain) under discussion was sequenced for a study of blood T cell repertoires in COVID-19. With 3 bases clipped from V and 6 bases from J, the junction kept 5 bases outside the gene matches. The germline gives CDR1 KGHSY, CDR2 FQNENV. This CDR3 region has 16 residues. Sequencing was performed with immunoSEQ multiplex PCR; in TCRdb, only in-frame clones are kept and a portion is missing. There are roughly 250,000 clones in the sample; about 91% occur only once, and approximately 2.6% lies in the top ten. The receptor was isolated from a person aged 18 to 29 with COVID-19, enrolled during active disease. Sequencing was done on a sample of peripheral blood. This chain joins TRBV16 and TRBJ2-1; 13 bases fit TRBD2. CDR3 sequence: CASSQQTSGRGNEQFF. The CDR3 bases are TGTGCCAGCAGCCAGCAAACTAGCGGGAGGGGCAATGAGCAGTTCTTC.